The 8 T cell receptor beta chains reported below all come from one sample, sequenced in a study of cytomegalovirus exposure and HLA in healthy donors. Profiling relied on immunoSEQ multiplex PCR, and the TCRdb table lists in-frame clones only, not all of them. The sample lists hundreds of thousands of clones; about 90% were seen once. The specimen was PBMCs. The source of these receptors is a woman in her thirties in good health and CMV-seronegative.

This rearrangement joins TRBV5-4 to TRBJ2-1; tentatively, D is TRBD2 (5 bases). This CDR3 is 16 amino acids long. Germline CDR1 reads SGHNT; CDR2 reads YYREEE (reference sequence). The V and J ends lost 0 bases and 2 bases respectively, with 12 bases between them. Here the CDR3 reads CASSLGGTRTYNEQFF. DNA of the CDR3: TGTGCCAGCAGCTTGGGCGGAACTAGAACCTACAATGAGCAGTTCTTC.

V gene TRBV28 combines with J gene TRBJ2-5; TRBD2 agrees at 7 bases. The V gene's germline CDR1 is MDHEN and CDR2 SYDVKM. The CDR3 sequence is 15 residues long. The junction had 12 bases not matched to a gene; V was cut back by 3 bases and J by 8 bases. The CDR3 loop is CASSLGGGPSGTQYF. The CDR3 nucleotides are TGTGCCAGCAGTTTGGGGGGGGGACCCAGCGGAACCCAGTACTTC. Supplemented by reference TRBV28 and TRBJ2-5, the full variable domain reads DVKVTQSSRYLVKRTGEKVFLECVQDMDHENMFWYRQDPGLGLRLIYFSYDVKMKEKGDIPEGYSVSREKKERFSLILESASTNQTSMYLCASSLGGGPSGTQYFGPGTRLLVL.

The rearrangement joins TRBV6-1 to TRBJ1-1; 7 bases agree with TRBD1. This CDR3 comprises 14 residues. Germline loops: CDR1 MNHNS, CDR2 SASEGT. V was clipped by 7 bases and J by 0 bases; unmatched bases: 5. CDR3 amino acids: CASTYTGVNTEAFF. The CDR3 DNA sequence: TGTGCCAGCACCTACACAGGGGTGAACACTGAAGCTTTCTTT.

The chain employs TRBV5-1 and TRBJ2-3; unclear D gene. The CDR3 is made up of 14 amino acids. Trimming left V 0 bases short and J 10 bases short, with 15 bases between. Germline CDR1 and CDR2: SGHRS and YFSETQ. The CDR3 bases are TGCGCCAGCAGCTTGGATTCATCGACACCGGCGCAGTATTTT. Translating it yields CASSLDSSTPAQYF.

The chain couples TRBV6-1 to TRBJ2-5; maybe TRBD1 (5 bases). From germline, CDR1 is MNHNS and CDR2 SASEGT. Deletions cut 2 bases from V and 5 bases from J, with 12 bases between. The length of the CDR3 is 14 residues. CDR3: CASSEYLGAETQYF. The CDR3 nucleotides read TGTGCCAGCAGTGAATATTTAGGGGCTGAGACCCAGTACTTC.

Here the CDR3 reads CASGRETQYF. The CDR3 bases are TGTGCCAGCGGGAGAGAGACCCAGTACTTC. This chain links TRBV19 with TRBJ2-5; tentatively, D is TRBD2 (6 bases). CDR3 length: 10 residues. The V end was cut by 9 bases, the J end by 4 bases, with 6 bases between. Germline CDR1 is LNHDA and CDR2 is SQIVND (reference sequence).

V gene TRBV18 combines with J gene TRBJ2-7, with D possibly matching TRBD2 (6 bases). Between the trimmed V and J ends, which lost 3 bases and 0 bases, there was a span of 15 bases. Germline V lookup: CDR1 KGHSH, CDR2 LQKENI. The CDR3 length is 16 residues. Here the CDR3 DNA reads TGTGCCAGCTCACCGAGACTGGGCGGGAACTCCTACGAGCAGTACTTC. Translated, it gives CASSPRLGGNSYEQYF.

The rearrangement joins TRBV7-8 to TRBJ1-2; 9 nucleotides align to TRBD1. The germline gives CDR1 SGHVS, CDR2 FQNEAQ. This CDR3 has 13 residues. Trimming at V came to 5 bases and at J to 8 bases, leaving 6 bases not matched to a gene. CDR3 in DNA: TGTGCCAGCAGCCCCGACAGGGGGAGAGGCTACACCTTC. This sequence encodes CASSPDRGRGYTF.